The clone carrying this TCR beta chain was counted many times. PCR was performed a second time for 7 to 11 cycles using a sample-barcoded 5' primer and a J-beta primer mix. TCRdb processed the 5' RACE reads anew with MiXCR; each CDR3 protein has one entry. This sample has some 1.6 million distinct CDR3 sequences; around 35% occur once, and the top ten carry over 9%. The people who gave samples were healthy Caucasians from Russia, aged roughly 6 to 100. Donors each provided 9.5 to 10 milliliters of peripheral blood. The authors isolated at least 6 million PBMCs per sample. This sample was taken from a study of blood T cells in healthy people across ages. Germline assignment: CDR1 ENHRY and CDR2 SYGVKD. The CDR3 runs to 15 residues. V was pared by 3 bases and J by 0 bases, with 10 bases between.

The chain combines TRBV10-3 with TRBJ2-3; D is possibly TRBD1 or TRBD2 (5 bases each). What was sequenced was blood. The source is a woman aged 25 to 39 in good health. In DNA, the CDR3 is TGTGCCATCAGTGACCGGGACCAGAGCACAGATACGCAGTATTTT. Amino acid sequence: CAISDRDQSTDTQYF.